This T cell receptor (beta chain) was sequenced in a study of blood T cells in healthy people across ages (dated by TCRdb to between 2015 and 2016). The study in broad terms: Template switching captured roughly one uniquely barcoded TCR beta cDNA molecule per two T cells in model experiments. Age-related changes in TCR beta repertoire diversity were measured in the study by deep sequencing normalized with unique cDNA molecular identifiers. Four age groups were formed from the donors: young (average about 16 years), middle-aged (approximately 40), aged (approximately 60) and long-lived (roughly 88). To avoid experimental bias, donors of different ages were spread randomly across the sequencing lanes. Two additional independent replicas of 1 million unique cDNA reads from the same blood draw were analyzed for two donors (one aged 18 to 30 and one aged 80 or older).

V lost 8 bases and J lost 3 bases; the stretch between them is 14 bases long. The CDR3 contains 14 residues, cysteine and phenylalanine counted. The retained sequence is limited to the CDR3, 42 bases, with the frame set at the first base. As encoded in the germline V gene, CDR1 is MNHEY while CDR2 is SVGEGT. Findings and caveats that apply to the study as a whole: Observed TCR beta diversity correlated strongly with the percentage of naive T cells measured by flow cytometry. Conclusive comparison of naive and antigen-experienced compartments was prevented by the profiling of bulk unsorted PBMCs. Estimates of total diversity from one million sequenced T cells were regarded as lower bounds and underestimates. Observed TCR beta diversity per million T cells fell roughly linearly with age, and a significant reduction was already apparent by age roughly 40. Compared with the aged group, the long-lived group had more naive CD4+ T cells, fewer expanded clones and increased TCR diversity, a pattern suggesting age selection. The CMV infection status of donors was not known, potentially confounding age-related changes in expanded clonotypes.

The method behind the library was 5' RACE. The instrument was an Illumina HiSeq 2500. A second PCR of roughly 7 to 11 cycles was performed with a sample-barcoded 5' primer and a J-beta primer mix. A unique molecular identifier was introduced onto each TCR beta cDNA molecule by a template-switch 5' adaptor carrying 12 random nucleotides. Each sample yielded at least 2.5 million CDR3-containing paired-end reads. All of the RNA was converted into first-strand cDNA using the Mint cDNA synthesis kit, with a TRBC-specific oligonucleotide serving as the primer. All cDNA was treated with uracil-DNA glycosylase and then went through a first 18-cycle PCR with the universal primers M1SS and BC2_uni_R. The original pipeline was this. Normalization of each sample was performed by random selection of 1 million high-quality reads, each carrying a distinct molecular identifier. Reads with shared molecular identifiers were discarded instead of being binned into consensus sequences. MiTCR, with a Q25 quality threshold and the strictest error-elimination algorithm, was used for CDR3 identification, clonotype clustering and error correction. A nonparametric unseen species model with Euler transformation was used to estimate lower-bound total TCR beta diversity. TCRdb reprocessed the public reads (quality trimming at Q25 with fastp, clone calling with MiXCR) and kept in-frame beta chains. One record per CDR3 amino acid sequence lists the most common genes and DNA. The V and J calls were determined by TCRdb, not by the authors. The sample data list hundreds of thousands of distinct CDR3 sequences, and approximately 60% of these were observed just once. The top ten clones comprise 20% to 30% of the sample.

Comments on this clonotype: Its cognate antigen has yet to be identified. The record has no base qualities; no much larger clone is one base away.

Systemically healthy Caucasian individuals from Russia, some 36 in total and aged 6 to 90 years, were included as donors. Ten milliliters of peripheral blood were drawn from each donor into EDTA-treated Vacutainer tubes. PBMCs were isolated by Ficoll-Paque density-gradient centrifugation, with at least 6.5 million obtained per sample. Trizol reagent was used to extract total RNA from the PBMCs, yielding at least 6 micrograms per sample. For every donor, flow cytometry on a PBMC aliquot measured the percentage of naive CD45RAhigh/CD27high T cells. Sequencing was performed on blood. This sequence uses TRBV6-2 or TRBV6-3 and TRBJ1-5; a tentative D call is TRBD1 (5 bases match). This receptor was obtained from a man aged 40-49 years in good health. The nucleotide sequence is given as TGTGCCAGCTCCTTTCGGGGGACCAATCAGCCCCAGCATTTT. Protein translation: CASSFRGTNQPQHF.